This TCR beta chain is from a study of blood T cells in healthy people across ages. A second about 6 to 12 cycle PCR used barcoded and J-beta primers. TCRdb itself ran the 5' RACE reads through MiXCR, one entry per CDR3 protein. Of almost 550,000 distinct CDR3 sequences listed, around 24% are singletons. Per sample, at least 5.5 micrograms of total RNA were extracted. Germline V CDR1 and CDR2: SGHTA, FQGNSA. The CDR3 loop spans 12 amino acids. Trimming removed 3 bases from V and 5 bases from J, with 5 bases in between. A few counts support this clonotype. In addition, the sample was reused for a study of T cells of mothers and their children. That work states: Slightly higher, non-significant overlap characterized related mother-child pairs relative to unrelated pairs.

Specimen: blood. The clonotype comes from a boy aged 5-17 years in good health. The chain uses TRBV7-2 and TRBJ2-1, with D possibly matching TRBD2 (5 bases). CDR3 in amino acids: CASSLRDNEQFF. DNA for the CDR3: TGTGCCAGCAGCTTGAGGGACAATGAGCAGTTCTTC.